A selection of T cell receptor beta chains follows, all from one sample in a study of shared clonotypes between healthy human individuals. Generated by immunoSEQ multiplex PCR, the TCRdb table keeps only in-frame clones and is missing some. This table holds 400,000 to 600,000 clones, about 80% found once. Sequenced sample: PBMCs. The receptors derive from a woman aged 40 to 50 in good health. Some clones in this sample may be carry-over from other donors' samples. Each CDR3 is given with its conserved first and last residue. The D gene is left open where the match is weak. A row's size may be missing; if present it is once, few, many or a size class.

size: NA; V: TRBV18; J: TRBJ2-1; D: NA; DNA: TGTGCCAGCTCACCCGCTGACGAGCAGTTCTTC; CDR3: CASSPADEQFF
size: NA; V: TRBV18; J: TRBJ2-5; D: NA; DNA: TGTGCCAGCTCACCACCTGTGGGGGCAGGGGTCGGAAAGACCCAGTACTTC; CDR3: CASSPPVGAGVGKTQYF
size: NA; V: TRBV7-9; J: TRBJ1-1; D: NA; DNA: TGTGCCAGCAGCTTCCCCCCCTCCGGGACTGAAGCTTTCTTT; CDR3: CASSFPPSGTEAFF
size: NA; V: TRBV4-2; J: TRBJ2-5; D: TRBD2; DNA: TGTGCCAGCAGCCGGGGGCTAGCGGGAGGGCCCCCTCAAGAGACCCAGTACTTC; CDR3: CASSRGLAGGPPQETQYF
size: NA; V: TRBV27; J: TRBJ2-7; D: TRBD2; DNA: TGTGCCAGCAGTTTGGTGAGCGGGAGCTTCTACGAGCAGTACTTC; CDR3: CASSLVSGSFYEQYF
size: NA; V: TRBV6-1; J: TRBJ2-5; D: NA; DNA: TGTGCCAGCAGTCTAGACAGACAAGAGACCCAGTACTTC; CDR3: CASSLDRQETQYF
size: NA; V: TRBV7-9; J: TRBJ2-1; D: NA; DNA: TGTGCCAGCAGCTTAGCTGTGGGAATGGGAGGGTTCTTC; CDR3: CASSLAVGMGGFF
size: few; V: TRBV4-1; J: TRBJ2-7; D: TRBD2; DNA: TGCGCCAGCAGCCAACTGGGGACTAGCGGGACTAAGCAGTACTTC; CDR3: CASSQLGTSGTKQYF
size: NA; V: TRBV4-1; J: TRBJ2-1; D: TRBD2; DNA: TGCGCCAGCAGCTCTAGCGGCAGCTCCTACAATGAGCAGTTCTTC; CDR3: CASSSSGSSYNEQFF
size: NA; V: TRBV6-1; J: TRBJ2-5; D: TRBD1; DNA: TGTGCCAGCCAACGGGACAGGCAAGAGACCCAGTACTTC; CDR3: CASQRDRQETQYF